This T cell receptor (beta chain) was sequenced during a study of OX40 agonist ivuxolimab in advanced cancers. Study details: The eligibility criteria allowed prior anti-PD-1, anti-PD-L1 or anti-CTLA-4 therapy, and about 40% had some.

TCRdb's table, derived via immunoSEQ multiplex PCR, lists solely in-frame clones and lacks some. There are 77,000 or so clones in the sample; roughly 85% occur only once, and 2% to 2.5% lies in the top ten. Findings and limits, study-wide: The study found among the lowest clonal expansion in partial responders at 0.1-3.0 mg/kg. The study did not work out the antigen specificity of the expanded peripheral T cells.

Drawing of blood for sampling happened at baseline, at cycle 4 day 1, and at cycle 7 day 1. This CDR3 spans 16 amino acids. The V gene end was trimmed by 2 bases and the J gene end by 3 bases; junction bases not matched to a gene: 7. The germline V gene encodes CDR1 SGDLS and CDR2 YYNGEE. This clone has a single count. Antigen unknown. This sample comprised CD4+ or CD8+ T cells sorted from blood, obtained in a trial of the OX40 agonist ivuxolimab. The rearrangement uses TRBV9 and TRBJ2-2, with 7 bases matching TRBD1. The receptor's source is an adult with an advanced solid tumor such as melanoma, head and neck, liver or kidney cancer. The CDR3 DNA reads as TGTGCCAGCAGCGTTACTCGGACAGGACACACCGGGGAGCTGTTTTTT. Amino acids: CASSVTRTGHTGELFF.